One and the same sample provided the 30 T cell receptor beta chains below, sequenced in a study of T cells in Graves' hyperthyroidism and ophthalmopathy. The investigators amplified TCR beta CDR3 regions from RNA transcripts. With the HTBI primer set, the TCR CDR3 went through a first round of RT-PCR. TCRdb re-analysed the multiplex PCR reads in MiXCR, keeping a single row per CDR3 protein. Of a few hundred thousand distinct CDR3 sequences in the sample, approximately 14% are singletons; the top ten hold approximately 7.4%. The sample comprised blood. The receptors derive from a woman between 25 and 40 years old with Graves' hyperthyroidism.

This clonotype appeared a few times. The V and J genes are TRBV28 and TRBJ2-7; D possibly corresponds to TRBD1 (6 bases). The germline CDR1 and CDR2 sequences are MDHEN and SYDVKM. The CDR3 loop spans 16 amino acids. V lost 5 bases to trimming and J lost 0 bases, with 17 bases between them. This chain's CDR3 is CASSAGRDTSSYEQYF. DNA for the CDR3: TGTGCCAGCAGTGCGGGCCGGGACACCAGCTCCTACGAGCAGTACTTC.

The CDR3: CASSTRGSDTQYF. DNA for the CDR3: TGTGCCAGCAGTACCAGAGGTTCAGATACGCAGTATTTT. V gene TRBV6-2 or TRBV6-3 combines with J gene TRBJ2-3; D gene ambiguous. The V end lost 5 bases, the J end lost 4 bases, and 10 bases lay between the germline ends. This CDR3 is 13 amino acids long. CDR1 is MNHEY and CDR2 is SVGEGT in the germline V gene.

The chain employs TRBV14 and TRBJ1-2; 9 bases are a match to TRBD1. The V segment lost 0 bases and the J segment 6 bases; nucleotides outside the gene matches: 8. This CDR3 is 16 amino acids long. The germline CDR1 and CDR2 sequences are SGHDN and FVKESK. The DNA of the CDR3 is TGTGCCAGCAGCCAAGATCTAGGGACAGGGCTAAATGGCTACACCTTC. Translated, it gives CASSQDLGTGLNGYTF.

DNA for the CDR3: TGCGCCAGCAGCCAAGAAGGTACACCAAATCAGCCCCAGCATTTT. Translation: CASSQEGTPNQPQHF. This chain connects TRBV4-1 to TRBJ1-5, with D unresolved. Trimming pared 0 bases from V and 4 bases from J, leaving 10 bases between. The CDR3 has 15 amino acids. Germline CDR1 MGHRA, CDR2 YSYEKL.

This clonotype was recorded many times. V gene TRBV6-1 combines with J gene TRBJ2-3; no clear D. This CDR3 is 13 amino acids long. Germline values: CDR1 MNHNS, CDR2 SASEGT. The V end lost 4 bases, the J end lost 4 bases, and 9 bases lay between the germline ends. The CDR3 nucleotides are TGTGCCAGCAGTGTTACTGGTTCAGATACGCAGTATTTT. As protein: CASSVTGSDTQYF.

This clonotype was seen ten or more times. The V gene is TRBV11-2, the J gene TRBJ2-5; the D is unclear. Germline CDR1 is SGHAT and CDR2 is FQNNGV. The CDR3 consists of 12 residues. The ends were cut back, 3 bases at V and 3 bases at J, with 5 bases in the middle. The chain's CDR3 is CASSLGKETQYF. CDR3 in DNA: TGTGCCAGCAGCTTGGGTAAAGAGACCCAGTACTTC.

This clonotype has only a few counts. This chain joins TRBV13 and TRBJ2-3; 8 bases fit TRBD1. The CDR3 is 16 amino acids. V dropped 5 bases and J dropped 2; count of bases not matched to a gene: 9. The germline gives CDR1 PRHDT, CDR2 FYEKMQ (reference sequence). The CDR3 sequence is CASSNPTGAPTDTQYF. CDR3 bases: TGTGCCAGCAGCAACCCGACAGGGGCACCCACAGATACGCAGTATTTT. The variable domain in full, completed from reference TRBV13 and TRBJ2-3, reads AAGVIQSPRHLIKEKRETATLKCYPIPRHDTVYWYQQGPGQDPQFLISFYEKMQSDKGSIPDRFSAQQFSDYHSELNMSSLELGDSALYFCASSNPTGAPTDTQYFGPGTRLTVL.

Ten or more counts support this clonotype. Here the CDR3 DNA reads TGTGCCAGCCAAGGACAGGGCGAAGCTTTCTTT. Protein: CASQGQGEAFF. This chain connects TRBV6-1 to TRBJ1-1; 8 positions agree with TRBD1. V lost 8 bases, J lost 8 bases, and 4 bases stayed unmatched. Germline V lookup: CDR1 MNHNS, CDR2 SASEGT. The CDR3 is made up of 11 amino acids.

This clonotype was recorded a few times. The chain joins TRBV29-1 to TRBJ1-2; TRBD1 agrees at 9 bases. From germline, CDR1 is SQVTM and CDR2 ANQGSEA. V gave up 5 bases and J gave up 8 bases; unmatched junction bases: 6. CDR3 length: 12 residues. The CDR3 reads CSVSFGTGGYTF. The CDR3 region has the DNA TGCAGCGTTTCTTTCGGGACAGGGGGCTACACCTTC. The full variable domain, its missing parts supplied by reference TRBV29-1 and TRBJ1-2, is SAVISQKPSRDICQRGTSLTIQCQVDSQVTMMFWYRQQPGQSLTLIATANQGSEATYESGFVIDKFPISRPNLTFSTLTVSNMSPEDSSIYLCSVSFGTGGYTFGSGTRLTVV.

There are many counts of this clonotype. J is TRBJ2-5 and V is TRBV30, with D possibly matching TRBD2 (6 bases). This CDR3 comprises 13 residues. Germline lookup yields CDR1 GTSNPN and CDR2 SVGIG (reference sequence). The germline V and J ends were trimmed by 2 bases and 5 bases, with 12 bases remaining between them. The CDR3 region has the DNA TGTGCCTGGAGTCGGGGGACTTGGGAGACCCAGTACTTC. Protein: CAWSRGTWETQYF.

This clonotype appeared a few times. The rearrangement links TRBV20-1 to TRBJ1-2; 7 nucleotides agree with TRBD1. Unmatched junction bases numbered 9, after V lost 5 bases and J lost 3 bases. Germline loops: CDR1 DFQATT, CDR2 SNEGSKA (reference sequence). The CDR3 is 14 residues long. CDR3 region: CSAPRTGSDYGYTF. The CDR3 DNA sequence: TGCAGTGCTCCTCGGACAGGTTCGGACTATGGCTACACCTTC.

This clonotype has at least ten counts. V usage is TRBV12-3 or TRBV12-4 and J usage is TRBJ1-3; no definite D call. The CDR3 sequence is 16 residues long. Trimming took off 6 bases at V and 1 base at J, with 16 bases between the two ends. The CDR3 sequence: CASSLRAPGSGNTIYF. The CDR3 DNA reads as TGTGCCAGCAGCCTCCGGGCCCCCGGTTCTGGAAACACCATATATTTT.

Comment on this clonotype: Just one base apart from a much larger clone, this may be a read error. The CDR3 DNA sequence: TGTGCCAGCAGTCCGGGACAGGGTGTGCGGGGCAATCAGCCCCAGCATTTT. Translation gives CASSPGQGVRGNQPQHF. The gene calls are TRBV6-1 and TRBJ1-5; TRBD1 matches 9 bases. V lost 5 bases and J lost 2; bases outside the gene matches: 10. The CDR3 is 17 amino acids. Per the germline V gene, CDR1 is MNHNS and CDR2 is SASEGT.

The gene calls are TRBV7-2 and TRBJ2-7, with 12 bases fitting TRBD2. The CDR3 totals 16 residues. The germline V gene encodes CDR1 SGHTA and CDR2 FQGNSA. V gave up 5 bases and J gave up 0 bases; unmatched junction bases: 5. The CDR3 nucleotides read TGTGCCAGCAGCCGGACTAGCGGGGCAAGCTCCTACGAGCAGTACTTC. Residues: CASSRTSGASSYEQYF.

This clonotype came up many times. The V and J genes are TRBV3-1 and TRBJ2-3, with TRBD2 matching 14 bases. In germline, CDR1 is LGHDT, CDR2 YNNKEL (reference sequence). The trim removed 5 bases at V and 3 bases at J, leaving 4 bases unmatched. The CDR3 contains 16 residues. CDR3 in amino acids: CASSTRLAGGTDTQYF. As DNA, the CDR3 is TGTGCCAGCAGCACCCGACTAGCGGGGGGGACAGATACGCAGTATTTT.

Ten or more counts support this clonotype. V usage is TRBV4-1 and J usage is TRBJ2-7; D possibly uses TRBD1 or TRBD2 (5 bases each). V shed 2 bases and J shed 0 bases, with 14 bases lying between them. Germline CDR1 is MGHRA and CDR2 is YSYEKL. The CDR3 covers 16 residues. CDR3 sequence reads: CASSQMGRGNSYEQYF. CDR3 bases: TGCGCCAGCAGCCAAATGGGACGGGGAAACTCCTACGAGCAGTACTTC.

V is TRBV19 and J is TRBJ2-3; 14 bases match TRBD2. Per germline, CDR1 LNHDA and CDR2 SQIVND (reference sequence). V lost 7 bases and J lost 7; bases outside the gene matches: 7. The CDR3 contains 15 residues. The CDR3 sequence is CASKGGTSGSYTQYF. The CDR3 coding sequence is TGTGCCAGTAAAGGGGGGACTAGCGGGAGTTATACGCAGTATTTT.

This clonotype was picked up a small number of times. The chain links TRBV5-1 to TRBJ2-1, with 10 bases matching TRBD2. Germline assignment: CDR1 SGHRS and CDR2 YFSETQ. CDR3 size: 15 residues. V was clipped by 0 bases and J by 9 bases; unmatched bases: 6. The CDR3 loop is CASSLASGSYSEQFF. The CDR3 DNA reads TGCGCCAGCAGCTTGGCTAGCGGGAGTTATAGTGAGCAGTTCTTC.

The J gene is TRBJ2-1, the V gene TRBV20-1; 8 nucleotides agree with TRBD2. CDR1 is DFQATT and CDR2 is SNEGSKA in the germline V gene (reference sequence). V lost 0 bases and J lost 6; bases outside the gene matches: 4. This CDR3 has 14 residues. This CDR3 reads CSARDSSGSNEQFF. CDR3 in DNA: TGCAGTGCTAGAGATTCAAGCGGGAGCAATGAGCAGTTCTTC.

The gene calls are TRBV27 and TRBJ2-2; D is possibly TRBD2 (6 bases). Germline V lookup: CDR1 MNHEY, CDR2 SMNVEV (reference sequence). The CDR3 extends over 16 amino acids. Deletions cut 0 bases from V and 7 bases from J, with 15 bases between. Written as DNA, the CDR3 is TGTGCCAGCAGTTTATCGAGACTAGAGGCTGTCGGGGAGCTGTTTTTT. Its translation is CASSLSRLEAVGELFF.

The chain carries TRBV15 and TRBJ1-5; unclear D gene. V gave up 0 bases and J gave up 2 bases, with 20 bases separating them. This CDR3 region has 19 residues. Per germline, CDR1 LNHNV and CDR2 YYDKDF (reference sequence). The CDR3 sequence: CATSRDKAGPGSGNQPQHF. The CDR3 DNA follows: TGTGCCACCAGCAGAGATAAGGCCGGGCCGGGATCAGGCAATCAGCCCCAGCATTTT. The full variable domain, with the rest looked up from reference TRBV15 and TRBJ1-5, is DAMVIQNPRYQVTQFGKPVTLSCSQTLNHNVMYWYQQKSSQAPKLLFHYYDKDFNNEADTPDNFQSRRPNTSFCFLDIRSPGLGDTAMYLCATSRDKAGPGSGNQPQHFGDGTRLSIL.

The CDR3 DNA sequence: TGTGCCTGGAAGCCGGGTGGGAAGGTGAGATACGAGCAGTACTTC. Translation: CAWKPGGKVRYEQYF. The V call is TRBV30, the J call TRBJ2-7, with D uncertain. V shed 4 bases and J shed 4 bases, with 20 bases lying between them. Germline-derived CDR1 and CDR2 are GTSNPN and SVGIG (reference sequence). The CDR3 extends over 15 amino acids.

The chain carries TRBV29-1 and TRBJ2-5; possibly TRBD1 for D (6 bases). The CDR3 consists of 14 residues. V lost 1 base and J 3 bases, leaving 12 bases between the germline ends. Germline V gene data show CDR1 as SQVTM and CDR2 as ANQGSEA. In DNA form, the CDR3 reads TGCAGCGTTGAAGGTGGACAGAGAAAAGAGACCCAGTACTTC. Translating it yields CSVEGGQRKETQYF.

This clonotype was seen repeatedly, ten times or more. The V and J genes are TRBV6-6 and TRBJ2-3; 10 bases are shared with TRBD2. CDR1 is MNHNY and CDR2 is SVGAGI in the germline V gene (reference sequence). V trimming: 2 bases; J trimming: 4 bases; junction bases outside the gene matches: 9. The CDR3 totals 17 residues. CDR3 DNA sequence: TGTGCCAGCAGTTACATGGGGCTAGCGGGAGCGGCAGATACGCAGTATTTT. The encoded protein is CASSYMGLAGAADTQYF.

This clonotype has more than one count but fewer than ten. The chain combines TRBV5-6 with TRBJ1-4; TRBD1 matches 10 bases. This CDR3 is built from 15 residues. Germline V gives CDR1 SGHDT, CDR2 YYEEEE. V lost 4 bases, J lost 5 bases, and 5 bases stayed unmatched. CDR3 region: CASSLRTGGNEKLFF. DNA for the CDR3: TGTGCCAGCAGCCTACGGACAGGGGGAAATGAAAAACTGTTTTTT.

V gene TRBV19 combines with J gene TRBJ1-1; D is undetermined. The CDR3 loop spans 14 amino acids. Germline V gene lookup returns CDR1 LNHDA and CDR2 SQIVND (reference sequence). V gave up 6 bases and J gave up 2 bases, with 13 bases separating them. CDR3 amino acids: CASSIIPGNTEAFF. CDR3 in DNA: TGTGCCAGTAGCATAATTCCAGGTAACACTGAAGCTTTCTTT.

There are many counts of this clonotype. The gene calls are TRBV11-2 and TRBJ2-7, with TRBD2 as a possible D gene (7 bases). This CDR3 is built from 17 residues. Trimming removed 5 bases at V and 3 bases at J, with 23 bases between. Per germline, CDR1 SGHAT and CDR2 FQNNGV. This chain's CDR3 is CASSRTGGRDSLYEQYF. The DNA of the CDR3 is TGTGCCAGCAGCCGTACGGGGGGCCGGGACTCACTCTACGAGCAGTACTTC.

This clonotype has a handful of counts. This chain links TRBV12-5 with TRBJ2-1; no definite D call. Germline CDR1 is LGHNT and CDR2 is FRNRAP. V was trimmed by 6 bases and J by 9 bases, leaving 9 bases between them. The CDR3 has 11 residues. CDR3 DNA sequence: TGTGCTAGTGGGATGGGCGCTGAGCAGTTCTTC. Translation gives CASGMGAEQFF.

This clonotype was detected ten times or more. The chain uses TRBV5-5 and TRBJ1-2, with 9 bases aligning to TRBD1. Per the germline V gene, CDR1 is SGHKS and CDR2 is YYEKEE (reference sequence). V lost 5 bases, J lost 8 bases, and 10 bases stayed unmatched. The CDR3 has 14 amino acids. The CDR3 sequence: CASSNRDRVSGYTF. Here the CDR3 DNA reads TGTGCCAGCAGTAACCGGGACAGGGTTTCCGGCTACACCTTC.

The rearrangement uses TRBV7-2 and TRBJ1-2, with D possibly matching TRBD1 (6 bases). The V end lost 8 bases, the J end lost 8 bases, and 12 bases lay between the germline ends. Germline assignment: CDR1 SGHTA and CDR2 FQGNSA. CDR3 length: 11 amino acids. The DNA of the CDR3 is TGTGCCAGCGGACCCGGGGGCGGCTACACCTTC. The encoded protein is CASGPGGGYTF.